One and the same sample provided the 21 T cell receptor beta chains below, sequenced in a study of shared clonotypes between healthy human individuals. TCRdb's table, derived via immunoSEQ multiplex PCR, lists solely in-frame clones and lacks some. The table has about 600,000 clones, roughly 97% seen once. Material: naive CD4+ T cells sorted from blood. Subset of the sample: CD45RA+ positively selected. The source is a woman aged 25 to 39 in good health.

This rearrangement joins TRBV6-5 to TRBJ1-1, with D maybe TRBD1 (5 bases). V lost 5 bases and J lost 3, with 13 bases in between. The CDR3 contains 14 residues. Germline V gene sequence: CDR1 MNHEY, CDR2 SVGAGI. The CDR3 DNA reads as TGTGCCAGCAGTGCAGACAGTAGGCACACTGAAGCTTTCTTT. It codes for CASSADSRHTEAFF.

This chain uses TRBV5-1 with TRBJ1-1, with TRBD1 as a possible D gene (6 bases). The CDR3 totals 14 residues. The ends were cut back, 5 bases at V and 6 bases at J, with 17 bases in the middle. Germline V CDR1 and CDR2: SGHRS, YFSETQ. This chain's CDR3 is CASSSQGLSAEAFF. DNA of the CDR3: TGCGCCAGCAGTTCACAGGGTTTGAGCGCTGAAGCTTTCTTT.

The table lists this clone with a count of one. The chain employs TRBV6-6 and TRBJ2-2; possible D gene TRBD2, 5 bases. Deletions cut 10 bases from V and 1 base from J, with 13 bases between. This CDR3 contains 14 residues. Germline V CDR1 and CDR2: MNHNY, SVGAGI (reference sequence). The CDR3 loop reads CATSPGKNTGELFF. CDR3 bases: TGTGCCACCTCCCCCGGGAAGAACACCGGGGAGCTGTTTTTT.

The CDR3 nucleotides read TGTGCCAGCAGCTTAGCAGCGGGAGCCGGGGAGCTGTTTTTT. This gives the protein CASSLAAGAGELFF. The rearrangement uses TRBV7-6 and TRBJ2-2, with 8 bases lining up with TRBD2. The CDR3 length is 14 residues. With V trimmed by 0 bases and J by 6 bases, 0 bases remained unmatched. Germline V lookup: CDR1 SGHVS, CDR2 FNYEAQ.

As regards this clone: At one end, the junction sequence differs from germline, possibly due to a read error. The chain uses TRBV19 and TRBJ2-2; possible D gene TRBD2, 5 bases. Per the germline V gene, CDR1 is LNHDA and CDR2 is SQIVND (reference sequence). The CDR3 has 15 amino acids. For the CDR3, the DNA is TGTGCCAGTAGTATAGGCCCCGGGAACGCCGGGGAGCTGTTTTTT. This sequence encodes CASSIGPGNAGELFF.

This clone has only one observation. This chain connects TRBV30 to TRBJ2-7; no clear D. Germline V CDR1 and CDR2: GTSNPN, SVGIG (reference sequence). This CDR3 has 13 amino acids. V lost 0 bases and J 0 bases, leaving 6 bases between the germline ends. The CDR3 region has the DNA TGTGCCTGGAGTGTCCAGAGCTCCTACGAGCAGTACTTC. Protein sequence: CAWSVQSSYEQYF.

The J gene is TRBJ2-5, the V gene TRBV7-9, with D possibly TRBD1 on 6 matching bases. This CDR3 has 13 amino acids. Germline V gives CDR1 SEHNR, CDR2 FQNEAQ (reference sequence). V was trimmed by 5 bases and J by 4 bases, leaving 11 bases between them. The CDR3 here is CASSPGALETQYF. The CDR3 DNA is TGTGCCAGCAGCCCAGGGGCGCTAGAGACCCAGTACTTC.

V gene TRBV19 combines with J gene TRBJ1-5; possibly TRBD1 for D (6 bases). Deletions cut 6 bases from V and 7 bases from J, with 16 bases between. Germline CDR1 reads LNHDA; CDR2 reads SQIVND (reference sequence). The CDR3 covers 14 residues. CDR3 nucleotide sequence: TGTGCCAGTAGCGAACAGGGTTCGGGCCAGCCCCAGCATTTT. This gives the protein CASSEQGSGQPQHF.

The rearrangement joins TRBV7-8 to TRBJ1-4; 9 nucleotides match TRBD1. Germline lookup yields CDR1 SGHVS and CDR2 FQNEAQ. With V trimmed by 5 bases and J by 8 bases, 9 bases remained unmatched. The CDR3 spans 15 residues. The DNA for the CDR3 is TGTGCCAGCAGCCCAAGGGGACAGGGTAACGAAAAACTGTTTTTT. Its protein is CASSPRGQGNEKLFF.

The chain employs TRBV15 and TRBJ1-4; 7 bases agree with TRBD1. J lost 3 bases, V lost 2 bases, and 3 bases had no gene match. The CDR3 contains 15 residues. Germline loops: CDR1 LNHNV, CDR2 YYDKDF (reference sequence). CDR3 in amino acids: CATSRTGEANEKLFF. DNA for the CDR3: TGTGCCACCAGCAGAACAGGGGAGGCTAATGAAAAACTGTTTTTT.

This clone is a singleton in its sample. The chain uses TRBV15 and TRBJ1-5; 10 bases are shared with TRBD1. Unmatched junction bases numbered 6, after V lost 1 base and J lost 6 bases. The CDR3 totals 16 residues. CDR1 is LNHNV and CDR2 is YYDKDF in the germline V gene (reference sequence). The CDR3 bases are TGTGCCACCAGCAGAGGCTTGGGACAGGGGATTCAGCCCCAGCATTTT. Its protein is CATSRGLGQGIQPQHF.

The rearrangement links TRBV19 to TRBJ2-7, with 9 bases lining up with TRBD1. V shed 3 bases, J shed 7 bases, and the junction held 10 bases outside the gene matches. CDR3 length equals 15 residues. Germline loops: CDR1 LNHDA, CDR2 SQIVND (reference sequence). CDR3 amino acids: CASSIVGTGSWEQYF. The DNA for the CDR3 is TGTGCCAGTAGTATCGTCGGGACAGGGTCATGGGAGCAGTACTTC. The complete variable domain, with remaining parts taken from reference TRBV19 and TRBJ2-7, reads DGGITQSPKYLFRKEGQNVTLSCEQNLNHDAMYWYRQDPGQGLRLIYYSQIVNDFQKGDIAEGYSVSREKKESFPLTVTSAQKNPTAFYLCASSIVGTGSWEQYFGPGTRLTVT.

The chain recombines TRBV27 with TRBJ2-5; D is undetermined. The CDR3 extends over 17 amino acids. Germline loops: CDR1 MNHEY, CDR2 SMNVEV (reference sequence). The V end lost 4 bases, the J end lost 0 bases, and 18 bases lay between the germline ends. CDR3: CASSSLKESMYQETQYF. DNA of the CDR3: TGTGCCAGCAGTTCTCTTAAGGAGTCGATGTACCAAGAGACCCAGTACTTC.

The rearrangement links TRBV7-8 to TRBJ1-1; no definite D call. This CDR3 has 14 amino acids. V was trimmed by 5 bases and J by 5 bases, leaving 15 bases between them. Per the germline V gene, CDR1 is SGHVS and CDR2 is FQNEAQ. The CDR3 DNA reads TGTGCCAGCAGCCCGGTTGACTCCGGGACTGAAGCTTTCTTT. Residues: CASSPVDSGTEAFF.

This sequence joins TRBV11-2 and TRBJ2-1; 12 bases match TRBD2. Trimming at V came to 3 bases and at J to 9 bases, leaving 9 bases not matched to a gene. There are 16 residues in the CDR3. The germline V gene encodes CDR1 SGHAT and CDR2 FQNNGV. CDR3: CASSFLTSGSGTEQFF. The CDR3 DNA follows: TGTGCCAGCAGCTTCCTGACTAGCGGGAGTGGGACTGAGCAGTTCTTC.

The V gene is TRBV28, the J gene TRBJ1-2; TRBD1 is a possible D gene (5 bases). V gave up 6 bases and J gave up 8 bases, with 16 bases separating them. The CDR3 sequence is 13 residues long. CDR1 is MDHEN, CDR2 SYDVKM, per germline. The CDR3 loop is CASRAPGRRGYTF. CDR3 nucleotide sequence: TGTGCCAGCAGGGCTCCAGGGCGGCGCGGCTACACCTTC.

The rearrangement joins TRBV6-4 to TRBJ2-6, with D uncertain. The CDR3 extends over 18 amino acids. Germline CDR1 reads MRHNA; CDR2 reads SNTAGT. V lost 5 bases, J lost 0 bases, and 17 bases lay in between. The CDR3 is CASSKWGIESSGANVLTF. The DNA of the CDR3 is TGTGCCAGCAGTAAATGGGGAATTGAGAGCTCTGGGGCCAACGTCCTGACTTTC.

The V call is TRBV5-3, the J call TRBJ2-1; 8 bases match TRBD2. TRBV5-3 is an ORF, with its function uncertain. The V and J ends lost 3 bases and 2 bases, in that order; junction bases with no gene match: 7. This CDR3 has 16 amino acids. CDR3 residues: CARSSRASGPYNEQFF. The CDR3 DNA is TGTGCCAGAAGCTCCCGGGCTAGCGGGCCCTACAATGAGCAGTTCTTC.

This rearrangement joins TRBV11-3 to TRBJ2-5; weak D call: TRBD1 (6 bases). CDR3 size: 14 residues. In germline, CDR1 is SGHNT, CDR2 YENEEA. Trimming took off 0 bases at V and 2 bases at J, with 7 bases between the two ends. CDR3 sequence reads: CASSLEDSQETQYF. CDR3 coding DNA: TGTGCCAGCAGCTTAGAGGACAGTCAAGAGACCCAGTACTTC.

The V and J genes are TRBV6-5 and TRBJ2-1, with 11 nucleotides matching TRBD2. CDR1 MNHEY and CDR2 SVGAGI come from the germline V gene. The CDR3 extends over 15 amino acids. V lost 6 bases, J lost 4 bases, and 5 bases stayed unmatched. The CDR3 DNA is TGTGCCAGCAGCCCCAGACTAGCGGGGTACAATGAGCAGTTCTTC. It codes for CASSPRLAGYNEQFF.

The V gene is TRBV6-1, the J gene TRBJ1-2; the D gene is possibly TRBD1 (5 bases). Trimming removed 6 bases at V and 2 bases at J, with 16 bases between. This CDR3 is built from 15 residues. The V gene's germline CDR1 is MNHNS and CDR2 SASEGT. The CDR3 spells CASSLAGTLNYGYTF. CDR3 nucleotide sequence: TGTGCCAGCAGCTTGGCGGGGACGCTAAACTATGGCTACACCTTC.